Presented here are 25 T cell receptor beta chains from one specimen sequenced in a study of cytomegalovirus exposure and HLA in healthy donors. Sequencing was performed with immunoSEQ multiplex PCR; in TCRdb, only in-frame clones are kept and a portion is missing. The sample contains some 170,000 clones, about 89% of which appear only once. The sample comprised PBMCs. The receptors here all came from a man between 18 and 35 years old in good health and CMV-seropositive.

The V gene is TRBV10-3, the J gene TRBJ2-2, with D perhaps TRBD1 (6 bases). The CDR3 loop spans 16 amino acids. Germline V gene lookup returns CDR1 ENHRY and CDR2 SYGVKD. Trimming stripped 2 bases from V and 0 bases from J, with 10 bases between. CDR3 sequence (DNA): TGTGCCATCAGTGAGCCGGACAGATCGAACACCGGGGAGCTGTTTTTT. Protein sequence: CAISEPDRSNTGELFF.

The chain carries TRBV4-2 and TRBJ2-3; 8 bases agree with TRBD2. CDR1 is LGHNA and CDR2 is YNFKEQ in the germline V gene. V shed 0 bases, J shed 8 bases, and the junction held 10 bases outside the gene matches. The CDR3 is made up of 16 amino acids. CDR3 amino acids: CASSQEAGALPVTQYF. Written as DNA, the CDR3 is TGTGCCAGCAGCCAAGAAGCGGGGGCCCTCCCGGTTACGCAGTATTTT.

This clone was seen a handful of times. V and J are TRBV7-2 and TRBJ1-2; the D is unclear. The CDR3 length is 13 residues. Looked up from germline, CDR1 is SGHTA and CDR2 is FQGNSA. V was cut by 2 bases and J by 3 bases, with 7 bases left in between. The CDR3 sequence is CASSLYTDYGYTF. CDR3 in DNA: TGTGCCAGCAGCTTATATACAGACTATGGCTACACCTTC.

The rearrangement links TRBV28 to TRBJ2-7; no clear D gene. V lost 5 bases to trimming and J lost 4 bases, with 12 bases between them. CDR1 is MDHEN, CDR2 SYDVKM, per germline. The CDR3 is 13 amino acids. The CDR3 is CASSPVGSYEQYF. The CDR3 DNA is TGTGCCAGCAGTCCGGTCGGGTCGTACGAGCAGTACTTC.

The chain is built from TRBV10-3 and TRBJ1-5; perhaps TRBD1 as D (5 bases). This CDR3 has 14 amino acids. The germline V gene has CDR1 ENHRY and CDR2 SYGVKD. V was pared by 11 bases and J by 3 bases, with 17 bases between. CDR3 region: CASWRGGTNQPQHF. In nucleotides, the CDR3 is TGTGCCTCCTGGAGGGGTGGTACCAATCAGCCCCAGCATTTT.

The chain uses TRBV10-1 and TRBJ2-5; possibly TRBD1 for D (5 bases). This CDR3 has 13 amino acids. Germline CDR1 WNHNN, CDR2 SYGVQD (reference sequence). The V gene lost 2 bases and the J gene lost 3 bases, with 7 bases spanning the gap. The CDR3 protein is CASSEGREETQYF. DNA of the CDR3: TGCGCCAGCAGTGAGGGCAGGGAAGAGACCCAGTACTTC.

Remarks on this clone: At one of its ends the junction is not consistent with the germline gene, which may arise from a read error. The chain links TRBV7-7 to TRBJ1-1, with D unresolved. This CDR3 has 13 residues. The germline V gene encodes CDR1 SSHAT and CDR2 FNYEAQ (reference sequence). The CDR3 protein is CASSLDVRTEAFF. The CDR3 DNA reads as TGTGCTAGCAGCTTAGATGTCAGAACTGAAGCTTTCTTT.

CDR3 bases: TGCAGCGTGGACAGGGGGACGAACACCGGGGAGCTGTTTTTT. Translated, it gives CSVDRGTNTGELFF. The rearrangement joins TRBV29-1 to TRBJ2-2; 10 bases line up with TRBD1. V trimming: 6 bases; J trimming: 0 bases; junction bases outside the gene matches: 1. Germline V gene sequence: CDR1 SQVTM, CDR2 ANQGSEA. This CDR3 is 14 amino acids long.

The V call is TRBV2, the J call TRBJ2-3; D might be TRBD2 (6 bases). The V gene's germline CDR1 is SNHLY and CDR2 FYNNEI. CDR3 length: 15 residues. The V gene lost 4 bases and the J gene lost 5 bases, with 16 bases spanning the gap. As DNA, the CDR3 is TGTGCCAGCAGTGGAGTCAGCGGGCCCAGAGATACGCAGTATTTT. Protein sequence: CASSGVSGPRDTQYF.

The chain recombines TRBV5-1 with TRBJ1-3; D remains unclear. V was shortened by 4 bases and J by 0 bases, with 8 bases between the two germline ends. Germline CDR1 reads SGHRS; CDR2 reads YFSETQ. The CDR3 runs 14 residues. The CDR3 DNA reads TGCGCCAGCAGCCCGGGGAGCTCTGGAAACACCATATATTTT. Protein product: CASSPGSSGNTIYF. The variable domain in full, completed from reference TRBV5-1 and TRBJ1-3, reads KAGVTQTPRYLIKTRGQQVTLSCSPISGHRSVSWYQQTPGQGLQFLFEYFSETQRNKGNFPGRFSGRQFSNSRSEMNVSTLELGDSALYLCASSPGSSGNTIYFGEGSWLTVV.

V gene TRBV7-3 combines with J gene TRBJ2-3; D is unresolved. This CDR3 has 15 residues. Germline CDR1 and CDR2: SGHTA and FQGTGA. V shed 2 bases and J shed 2 bases, with 11 bases lying between them. Here the CDR3 DNA reads TGTGCCAGCAGCTTATCAGTACAGACCACAGATACGCAGTATTTT. Translating gives CASSLSVQTTDTQYF. The variable domain in full, completed from reference TRBV7-3 and TRBJ2-3, reads GAGVSQTPSNKVTEKGKYVELRCDPISGHTALYWYRQSLGQGPEFLIYFQGTGAADDSGLPNDRFFAVRPEGSVSTLKIQRTERGDSAVYLCASSLSVQTTDTQYFGPGTRLTVL.

This clone appeared once. Here the CDR3 DNA reads TGTGCCAGCAGCTTAGCCCCTAGCGGGGACAATGAGCAGTTCTTC. Translating it yields CASSLAPSGDNEQFF. The J gene is TRBJ2-1, the V gene TRBV7-9; 9 bases match TRBD2. V lost 0 bases, J lost 5 bases, and 2 bases stayed unmatched. CDR3 length: 15 residues. Germline V gives CDR1 SEHNR, CDR2 FQNEAQ (reference sequence).

The rearrangement uses TRBV7-8 and TRBJ2-5; TRBD2 agrees at 7 bases. This CDR3 contains 16 residues. Germline CDR1 reads SGHVS; CDR2 reads FQNEAQ. Germline trimming cut 3 bases from V and 5 bases from J; bases unmatched to any gene: 12. Written as DNA, the CDR3 is TGTGCCAGCAGCTTTTCGGCTGGAGCGGGACGGGAGACCCAGTACTTC. Its translation is CASSFSAGAGRETQYF.

The sample holds one count of this clone. This chain connects TRBV5-6 to TRBJ2-1; 7 positions agree with TRBD1. Germline CDR1 and CDR2: SGHDT and YYEEEE. The CDR3 is made up of 19 amino acids. V lost 1 base and J lost 11; bases outside the gene matches: 24. The CDR3 DNA follows: TGTGCCAGCAGCTTGCGGAAAACCAGAGGGGGCCCGATGGGTGGAAAGCAGTTCTTC. This codes for CASSLRKTRGGPMGGKQFF.

The chain links TRBV7-2 to TRBJ2-1, with 11 bases matching TRBD2. CDR1 is SGHTA and CDR2 is FQGNSA in the germline V gene. The CDR3 extends over 16 amino acids. Unmatched junction bases numbered 4, after V lost 6 bases and J lost 0 bases. CDR3 nucleotides: TGTGCCAGCAGGGGACTAGCGGCGAGCTCCTACAATGAGCAGTTCTTC. Its translation: CASRGLAASSYNEQFF.

The chain uses TRBV7-2 and TRBJ2-7; 8 bases align to TRBD2. The CDR3 runs to 14 residues. CDR1 and CDR2 (germline): SGHTA, FQGNSA. V was clipped by 3 bases and J by 6 bases; unmatched bases: 7. The CDR3, as DNA: TGTGCCAGCAGCTTCTCCGGGGGGGCGATCGAGCAGTACTTC. It yields the protein CASSFSGGAIEQYF.

V gene TRBV27 combines with J gene TRBJ1-4; 9 nucleotides align to TRBD1. Germline lookup yields CDR1 MNHEY and CDR2 SMNVEV (reference sequence). V trimming: 2 bases; J trimming: 7 bases; junction bases outside the gene matches: 5. The CDR3 consists of 15 residues. As DNA, the CDR3 is TGTGCCAGCAGTTTAGGGGGACAGGGAGGTGAAAAACTGTTTTTT. This encodes CASSLGGQGGEKLFF.

J is TRBJ1-4 and V is TRBV7-9, with 10 bases fitting TRBD1. Germline CDR1 reads SEHNR; CDR2 reads FQNEAQ (reference sequence). The CDR3 length is 16 residues. The V gene end was trimmed by 6 bases and the J gene end by 5 bases; junction bases not matched to a gene: 9. DNA for the CDR3: TGTGCCAGCAGTCCACCGACAGGGGGCGGAAATGAAAAACTGTTTTTT. It is translated as CASSPPTGGGNEKLFF.

V usage is TRBV9 and J usage is TRBJ1-6; D remains ambiguous. CDR1 and CDR2 (germline): SGDLS, YYNGEE. The CDR3 length is 15 residues. V lost 0 bases, J lost 10 bases, and 14 bases lay in between. CDR3 residues: CASSVAEGSWSPLHF. The CDR3, as DNA: TGTGCCAGCAGCGTAGCTGAGGGATCATGGTCACCCCTCCACTTT.

CDR3 bases: TGTGCCAGCAGTCCCCGACAGGGGCCCTCTGAAGCTTTCTTT. It codes for CASSPRQGPSEAFF. V gene TRBV6-1 combines with J gene TRBJ1-1; TRBD1 matches at 8 bases. The germline V gene encodes CDR1 MNHNS and CDR2 SASEGT. The CDR3 covers 14 residues. J lost 6 bases, V lost 5 bases, and 8 bases had no gene match.

V gene TRBV9 combines with J gene TRBJ1-5, with a tentative D call TRBD1 (5 bases). The length of the CDR3 is 16 residues. The germline CDR1 and CDR2 sequences are SGDLS and YYNGEE. With 6 bases removed from V and 4 bases from J, the gap between germline ends came to 20 bases. CDR3 in DNA: TGTGCCAGCACCCCTGGACCGGGGGAGACTAATCAGCCCCAGCATTTT. Translated, it gives CASTPGPGETNQPQHF.

V gene TRBV9 combines with J gene TRBJ2-5; maybe TRBD1 (5 bases). V was shortened by 3 bases and J by 5 bases, with 11 bases between the two germline ends. Germline V gives CDR1 SGDLS, CDR2 YYNGEE. The CDR3 is made up of 13 amino acids. The CDR3 region has the DNA TGTGCCAGCAGCGGTCAGGGTTTTGAGACCCAGTACTTC. Its protein product is CASSGQGFETQYF.

The chain joins TRBV9 to TRBJ2-5; 9 nucleotides match TRBD2. V shed 1 base, J shed 2 bases, and the junction held 6 bases outside the gene matches. This CDR3 region has 16 residues. Germline V gives CDR1 SGDLS, CDR2 YYNGEE. The chain's CDR3 is CASSVLSSGDQETQYF. DNA for the CDR3: TGTGCCAGCAGCGTACTCTCTAGCGGGGATCAAGAGACCCAGTACTTC.

Concerning this clone: A read error may account for a junction end that differs from germline. The J gene is TRBJ2-3, the V gene TRBV29-1, with 10 bases lining up with TRBD2. Germline loops: CDR1 SQVTM, CDR2 ANQGSEA. The CDR3 runs to 16 residues. The CDR3 sequence is CSVEALGLAREDTQYF. As DNA, the CDR3 is TGCAGCGTGGAAGCCCTGGGACTAGCGCGGGAGGATACGCAGTATTTT.

This chain links TRBV4-1 with TRBJ2-1; 10 bases match TRBD2. Germline trimming cut 5 bases from V and 9 bases from J; bases unmatched to any gene: 7. The CDR3 covers 14 residues. Germline V gene sequence: CDR1 MGHRA, CDR2 YSYEKL. In DNA form, the CDR3 reads TGCGCCAGCAGCAAGAGCGGGAGGGAGGCTGAGCAGTTCTTC. This encodes CASSKSGREAEQFF.